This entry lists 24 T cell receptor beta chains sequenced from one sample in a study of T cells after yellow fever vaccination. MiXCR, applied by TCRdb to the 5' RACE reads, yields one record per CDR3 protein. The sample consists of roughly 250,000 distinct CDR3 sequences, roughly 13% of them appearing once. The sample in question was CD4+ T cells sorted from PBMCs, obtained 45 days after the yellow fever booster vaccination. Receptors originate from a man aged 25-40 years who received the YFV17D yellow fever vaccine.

CDR3 DNA sequence: TGCGCCAGCAGCGACTCGGCCGGCACATATGGCTACACCTTC. It is translated as CASSDSAGTYGYTF. This chain links TRBV5-1 with TRBJ1-2, with no clear D. The germline gives CDR1 SGHRS, CDR2 YFSETQ. V lost 4 bases, J lost 5 bases, and 15 bases lay in between. The CDR3 is 14 amino acids.

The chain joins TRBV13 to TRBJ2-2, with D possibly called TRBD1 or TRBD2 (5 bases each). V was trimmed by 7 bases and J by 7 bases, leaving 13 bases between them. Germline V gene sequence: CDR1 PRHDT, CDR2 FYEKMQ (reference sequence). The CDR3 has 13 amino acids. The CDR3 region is CASIQQGVGELFF. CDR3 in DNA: TGTGCCAGCATCCAGCAGGGAGTCGGGGAGCTGTTTTTT.

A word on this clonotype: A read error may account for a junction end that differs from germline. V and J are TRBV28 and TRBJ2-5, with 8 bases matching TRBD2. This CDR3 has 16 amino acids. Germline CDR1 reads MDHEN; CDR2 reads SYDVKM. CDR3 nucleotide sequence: TGTGCCAGCAGTTTCGGGGGGGCAGGGTTTCGTGAGATCCAGTACTTC. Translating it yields CASSFGGAGFREIQYF.

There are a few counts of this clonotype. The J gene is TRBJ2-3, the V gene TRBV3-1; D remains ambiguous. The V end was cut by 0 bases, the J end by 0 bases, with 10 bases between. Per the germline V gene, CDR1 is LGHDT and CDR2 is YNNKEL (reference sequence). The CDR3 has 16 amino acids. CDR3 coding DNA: TGTGCCAGCAGCCAAGATTCTACTAACAGCACAGATACGCAGTATTTT. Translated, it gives CASSQDSTNSTDTQYF.

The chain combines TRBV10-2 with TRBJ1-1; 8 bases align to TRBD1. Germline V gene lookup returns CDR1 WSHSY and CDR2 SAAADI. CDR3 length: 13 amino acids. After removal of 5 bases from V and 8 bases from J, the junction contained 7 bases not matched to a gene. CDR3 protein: CASSRGQALEAFF. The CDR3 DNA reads TGCGCCAGCAGTAGGGGACAGGCCCTCGAAGCTTTCTTT.

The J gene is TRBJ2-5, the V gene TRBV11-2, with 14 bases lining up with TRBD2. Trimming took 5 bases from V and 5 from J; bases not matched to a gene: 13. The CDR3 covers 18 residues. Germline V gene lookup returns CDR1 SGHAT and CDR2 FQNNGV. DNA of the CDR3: TGTGCCAGCAGCCCCGGACTAGCGGGAGGCCGGGGGAGCGAGACCCAGTACTTC. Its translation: CASSPGLAGGRGSETQYF. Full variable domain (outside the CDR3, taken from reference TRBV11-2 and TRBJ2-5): EAGVAQSPRYKIIEKRQSVAFWCNPISGHATLYWYQQILGQGPKLLIQFQNNGVVDDSQLPKDRFSAERLKGVDSTLKIQPAKLEDSAVYLCASSPGLAGGRGSETQYFGPGTRLLVL.

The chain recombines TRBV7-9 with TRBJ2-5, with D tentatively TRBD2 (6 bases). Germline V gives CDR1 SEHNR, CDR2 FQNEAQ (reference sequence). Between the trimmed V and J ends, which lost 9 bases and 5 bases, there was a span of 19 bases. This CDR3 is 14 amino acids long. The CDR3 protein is CASLDSGRGETQYF. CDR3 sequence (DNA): TGTGCCAGTTTAGATAGCGGAAGAGGGGAGACCCAGTACTTC.

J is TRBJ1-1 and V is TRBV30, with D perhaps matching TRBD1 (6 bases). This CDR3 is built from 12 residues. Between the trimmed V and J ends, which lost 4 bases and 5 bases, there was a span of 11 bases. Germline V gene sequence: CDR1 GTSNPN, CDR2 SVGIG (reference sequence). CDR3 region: CAWKGGRTEAFF. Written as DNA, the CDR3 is TGTGCCTGGAAGGGGGGGAGGACTGAAGCTTTCTTT.

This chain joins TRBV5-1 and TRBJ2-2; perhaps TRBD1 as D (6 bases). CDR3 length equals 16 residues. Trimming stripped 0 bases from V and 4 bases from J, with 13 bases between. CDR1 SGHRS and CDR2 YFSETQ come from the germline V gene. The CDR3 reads CASSLALGHITGELFF. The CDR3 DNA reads TGCGCCAGCAGCTTGGCACTGGGACACATCACCGGGGAGCTGTTTTTT.

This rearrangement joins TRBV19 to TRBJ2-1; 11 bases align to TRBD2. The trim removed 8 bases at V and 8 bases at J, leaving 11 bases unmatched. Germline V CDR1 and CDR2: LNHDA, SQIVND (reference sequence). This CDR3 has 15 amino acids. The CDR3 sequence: CASRSLAGVLDEQFF. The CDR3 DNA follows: TGTGCCAGTCGCTCACTAGCGGGAGTCTTAGATGAGCAGTTCTTC.

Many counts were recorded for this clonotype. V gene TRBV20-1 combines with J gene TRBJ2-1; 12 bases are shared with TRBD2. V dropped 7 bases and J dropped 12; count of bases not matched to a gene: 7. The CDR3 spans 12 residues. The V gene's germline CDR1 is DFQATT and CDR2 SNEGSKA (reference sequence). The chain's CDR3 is CSVGLAGSGQFF. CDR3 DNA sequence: TGCAGTGTCGGACTAGCGGGAAGTGGGCAGTTCTTC.

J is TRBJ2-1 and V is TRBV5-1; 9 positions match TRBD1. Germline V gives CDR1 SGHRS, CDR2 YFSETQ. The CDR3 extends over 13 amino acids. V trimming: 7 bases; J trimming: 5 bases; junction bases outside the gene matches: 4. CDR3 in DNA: TGCGCCAGCGACAGGGGGAACGACAATGAGCAGTTCTTC. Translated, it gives CASDRGNDNEQFF.

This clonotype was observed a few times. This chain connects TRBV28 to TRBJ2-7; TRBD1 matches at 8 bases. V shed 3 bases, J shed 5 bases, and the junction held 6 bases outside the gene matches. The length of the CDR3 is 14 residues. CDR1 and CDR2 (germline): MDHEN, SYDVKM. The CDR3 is CASSLAGGFDEQYF. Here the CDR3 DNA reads TGTGCCAGCAGTTTGGCAGGGGGCTTCGACGAGCAGTACTTC.

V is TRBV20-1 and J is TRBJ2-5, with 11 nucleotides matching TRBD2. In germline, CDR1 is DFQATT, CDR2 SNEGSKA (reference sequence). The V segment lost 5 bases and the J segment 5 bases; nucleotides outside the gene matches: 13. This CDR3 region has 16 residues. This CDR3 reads CSAGGFSGRERETQYF. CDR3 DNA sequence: TGCAGTGCTGGGGGGTTTAGCGGGAGGGAGCGGGAGACCCAGTACTTC.

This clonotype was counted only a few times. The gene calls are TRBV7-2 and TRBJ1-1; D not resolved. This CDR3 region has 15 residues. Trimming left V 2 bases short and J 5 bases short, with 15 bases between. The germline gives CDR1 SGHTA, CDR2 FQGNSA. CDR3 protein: CASSLLMLVGTEAFF. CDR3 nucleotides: TGTGCCAGCAGCTTATTGATGTTGGTGGGTACTGAAGCTTTCTTT.

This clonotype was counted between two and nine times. This CDR3 reads CSARAAPGQAGYNEQFF. CDR3 DNA sequence: TGCAGTGCTAGAGCCGCCCCGGGACAGGCGGGCTACAATGAGCAGTTCTTC. V usage is TRBV20-1 and J usage is TRBJ2-1; 8 bases are shared with TRBD1. V shed 1 base, J shed 3 bases, and the junction held 11 bases outside the gene matches. The CDR3 is 17 residues long. Germline CDR1 DFQATT, CDR2 SNEGSKA (reference sequence).

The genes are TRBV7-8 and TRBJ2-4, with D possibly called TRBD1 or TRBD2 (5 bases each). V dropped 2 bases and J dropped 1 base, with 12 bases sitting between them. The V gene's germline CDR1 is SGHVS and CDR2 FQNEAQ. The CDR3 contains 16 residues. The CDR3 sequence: CASSLMGPGAKNIQYF. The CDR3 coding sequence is TGTGCCAGCAGCTTAATGGGACCTGGGGCCAAAAACATTCAGTACTTC. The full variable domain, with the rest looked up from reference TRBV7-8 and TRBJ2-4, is GAGVSQSPRYKVAKRGQDVALRCDPISGHVSLFWYQQALGQGPEFLTYFQNEAQLDKSGLPSDRFFAERPEGSVSTLKIQRTQQEDSAVYLCASSLMGPGAKNIQYFGAGTRLSVL.

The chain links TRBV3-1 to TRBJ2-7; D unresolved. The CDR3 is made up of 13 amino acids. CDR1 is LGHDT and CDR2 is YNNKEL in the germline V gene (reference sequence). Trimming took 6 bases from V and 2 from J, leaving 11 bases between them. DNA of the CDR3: TGTGCCAGCAGGCATAAGACCACCTACGAGCAGTACTTC. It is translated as CASRHKTTYEQYF.

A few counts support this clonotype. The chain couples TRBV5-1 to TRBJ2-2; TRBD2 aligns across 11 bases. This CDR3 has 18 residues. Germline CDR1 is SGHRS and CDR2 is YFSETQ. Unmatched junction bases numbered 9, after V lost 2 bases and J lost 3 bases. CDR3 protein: CASSFGLAGWGDTGELFF. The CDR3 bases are TGCGCCAGCAGCTTTGGACTAGCGGGTTGGGGTGACACCGGGGAGCTGTTTTTT.

CDR3 bases: TGTGCCAGCAGTTCTCAGGGGGTATACAATGAGCAGTTCTTC. Its translation is CASSSQGVYNEQFF. The chain combines TRBV12-3 or TRBV12-4 with TRBJ2-1, with 7 bases identical to TRBD1. Trimming removed 4 bases from V and 4 bases from J; junction bases left unmatched: 4. The CDR3 has 14 amino acids.

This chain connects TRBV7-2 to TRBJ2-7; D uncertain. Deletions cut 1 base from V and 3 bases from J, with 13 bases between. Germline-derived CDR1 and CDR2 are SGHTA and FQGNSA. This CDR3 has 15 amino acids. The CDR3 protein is CASSLDDPSLYEQYF. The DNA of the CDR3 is TGTGCCAGCAGCTTAGACGACCCAAGCCTCTACGAGCAGTACTTC.

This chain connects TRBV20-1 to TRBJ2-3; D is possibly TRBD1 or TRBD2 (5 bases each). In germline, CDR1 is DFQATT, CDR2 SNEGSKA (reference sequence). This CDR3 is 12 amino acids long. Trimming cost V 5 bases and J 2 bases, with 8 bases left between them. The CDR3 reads CSAGGDTDTQYF. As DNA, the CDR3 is TGCAGTGCTGGGGGAGACACAGATACGCAGTATTTT.

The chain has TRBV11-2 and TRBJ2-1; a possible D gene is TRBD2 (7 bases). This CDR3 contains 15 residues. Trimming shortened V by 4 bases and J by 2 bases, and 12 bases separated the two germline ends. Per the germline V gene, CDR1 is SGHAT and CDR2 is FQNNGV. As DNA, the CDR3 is TGTGCCAGCAGCTGGGGGGGGGCAGCCTACAATGAGCAGTTCTTC. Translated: CASSWGGAAYNEQFF.

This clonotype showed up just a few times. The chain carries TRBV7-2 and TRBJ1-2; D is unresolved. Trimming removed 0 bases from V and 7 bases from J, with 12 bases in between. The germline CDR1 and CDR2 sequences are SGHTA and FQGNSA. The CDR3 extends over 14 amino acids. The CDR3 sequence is CASSLAKGSIGYTF. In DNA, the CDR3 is TGTGCCAGCAGCTTAGCGAAAGGCTCTATTGGCTACACCTTC.